This entry features one T cell receptor (beta chain) sequence. The data are from a study of T cell changes during pregnancy in multiple sclerosis. V lost 10 bases and J lost 4; bases outside the gene matches: 10. The length of the CDR3 is 13 residues. Germline CDR1 and CDR2: MDHEN and SYDVKM. The protocol was immunoSEQ multiplex PCR, while the TCRdb copy is restricted to in-frame clones and leaves out a portion. The sample holds 65,000 to 85,000 clones; about 93% are singletons and the top ten take around 0.97%. This chain connects TRBV28 to TRBJ2-7; 7 bases match TRBD2. Here the sequenced sample was peripheral blood, taken in the second trimester of pregnancy. The TCR was taken from a female donor in good health, enrolled as a control in a pregnancy study. CDR3: CATRGEGRYEQYF. Here the CDR3 DNA reads TGTGCCACCCGGGGGGAGGGCCGGTACGAGCAGTACTTC.